The 10 T cell receptor beta chains presented below share a single source sample, sequenced in a study of T cells in Graves' hyperthyroidism and ophthalmopathy. The source material, RNA transcripts, was used to amplify TCR beta CDR3 regions. RT-PCR in the first round (using the HTBI primer set) targeted the TCR CDR3. TCRdb processed the multiplex PCR reads anew with MiXCR; each CDR3 protein has one entry. The data contain about 640,000 distinct CDR3 sequences, 20% of them singletons. Sequencing used blood. These receptors were obtained from a man in his thirties or forties with Graves' ophthalmopathy.

The rearrangement joins TRBV6-5 to TRBJ2-1; possible D gene TRBD2, 6 bases. The CDR3 runs 15 residues. V shed 2 bases and J shed 6 bases, with 14 bases lying between them. The germline V gene has CDR1 MNHEY and CDR2 SVGAGI. CDR3 in DNA: TGTGCCAGCAGTTACCGGCGGGACTCCCGCAATGAGCAGTTCTTC. It translates to CASSYRRDSRNEQFF.

This clonotype has at least ten counts. The V call is TRBV5-1, the J call TRBJ1-2; D might be TRBD1 (5 bases). The CDR3 sequence is 15 residues long. Germline CDR1 reads SGHRS; CDR2 reads YFSETQ. Deletions cut 0 bases from V and 0 bases from J, with 9 bases between. CDR3 sequence: CASSLAVGANYGYTF. CDR3 nucleotides: TGCGCCAGCAGCTTGGCCGTAGGGGCTAACTATGGCTACACCTTC. Combining the CDR3 with reference TRBV5-1 and TRBJ1-2 gives the whole variable domain KAGVTQTPRYLIKTRGQQVTLSCSPISGHRSVSWYQQTPGQGLQFLFEYFSETQRNKGNFPGRFSGRQFSNSRSEMNVSTLELGDSALYLCASSLAVGANYGYTFGSGTRLTVV.

The chain uses TRBV6-9 and TRBJ1-1; D possibly corresponds to TRBD1 (5 bases). The length of the CDR3 is 13 residues. The germline V and J ends were trimmed by 4 bases and 4 bases, with 10 bases remaining between them. In germline, CDR1 is MNHGY, CDR2 SVAAGI. CDR3 sequence reads: CASSSQGSTEAFF. CDR3 nucleotide sequence: TGTGCCAGCAGTTCCCAGGGTAGCACTGAAGCTTTCTTT.

V usage is TRBV6-9 and J usage is TRBJ2-7; tentatively, D is TRBD2 (7 bases). This CDR3 contains 22 residues. Per the germline V gene, CDR1 is MNHGY and CDR2 is SVAAGI. V lost 3 bases to trimming and J lost 0 bases, with 33 bases between them. This CDR3 reads CASSYLRTDTIRGAGDSYEQYF. CDR3 DNA: TGTGCCAGCAGTTACCTTCGAACCGATACGATCCGGGGGGCGGGGGACTCCTACGAGCAGTACTTC.

This clonotype was recorded at least ten times. As DNA, the CDR3 is TGTGCCTGGAGTTTTCAGCCAACTAATGAAAAACTGTTTTTT. As protein: CAWSFQPTNEKLFF. The chain carries TRBV30 and TRBJ1-4; D uncertain. Germline CDR1 reads GTSNPN; CDR2 reads SVGIG (reference sequence). The CDR3 covers 14 residues. Between the trimmed V and J ends, which lost 2 bases and 0 bases, there was a span of 7 bases.

CDR3 nucleotides: TGCGCCAGCAGCGTACGGCCCGCGACAGAACTAGCGGGAGCGGGCGGTGAGCAGTTCTTC. It is translated as CASSVRPATELAGAGGEQFF. The chain joins TRBV5-1 to TRBJ2-1, with TRBD2 identical over 11 bases. Germline V gene sequence: CDR1 SGHRS, CDR2 YFSETQ. V was pared by 4 bases and J by 9 bases, with 24 bases of the junction left unmatched. There are 20 residues in the CDR3.

Ten or more counts support this clonotype. The rearrangement links TRBV4-1 to TRBJ1-2; the D is unclear. The ends were cut back, 3 bases at V and 7 bases at J, with 12 bases in the middle. This CDR3 is 13 amino acids long. The germline V gene has CDR1 MGHRA and CDR2 YSYEKL. CDR3 protein: CASSHPVYVGYTF. The CDR3 DNA sequence: TGCGCCAGCAGCCATCCAGTTTATGTTGGCTACACCTTC.

The chain employs TRBV18 and TRBJ2-6, with a possible D match to TRBD2 (7 bases). Germline V gene sequence: CDR1 KGHSH, CDR2 LQKENI. Deletions cut 4 bases from V and 0 bases from J, with 13 bases between. The CDR3 runs to 17 residues. As DNA, the CDR3 is TGTGCCAGCTCACAGCGGGACACGGGCTCTGGGGCCAACGTCCTGACTTTC. Protein: CASSQRDTGSGANVLTF.

This clonotype has only a few counts. The genes are TRBV30 and TRBJ1-5; no definite D call. The V end was cut by 3 bases, the J end by 1 base, with 7 bases between. Germline assignment: CDR1 GTSNPN and CDR2 SVGIG (reference sequence). The CDR3 has 13 amino acids. The CDR3 is CAWSVWSNQPQHF. The CDR3 nucleotides are TGTGCCTGGAGCGTATGGAGCAATCAGCCCCAGCATTTT.

The chain carries TRBV30 and TRBJ2-7, with a weak D call TRBD2 (6 bases). CDR3 size: 13 residues. Germline V CDR1 and CDR2: GTSNPN, SVGIG (reference sequence). This CDR3 reads CAGGQGRGYEQYF. The CDR3, as DNA: TGTGCTGGAGGGCAGGGTAGGGGCTACGAGCAGTACTTC.